A single sample is the source of the 10 T cell receptor beta chains below, sequenced in a study of blood T cell repertoires in COVID-19. Generated by immunoSEQ multiplex PCR, the TCRdb table keeps only in-frame clones and is missing some. The data contain about 300,000 clones, 80% to 90% of them singletons. The sample taken for sequencing was peripheral blood. These receptors were obtained from a woman aged 50 to 65 with COVID-19, enrolled during active disease.

The chain uses TRBV5-5 and TRBJ2-2, with 10 bases identical to TRBD2. This CDR3 comprises 17 residues. The J segment lost 0 bases and the V segment lost 0 bases, leaving 2 bases of the junction unmatched. Germline CDR1 SGHKS, CDR2 YYEKEE (reference sequence). The CDR3 DNA reads TGTGCCAGCAGCTTGGGTCTAGCGGGAGCGAACACCGGGGAGCTGTTTTTT. This sequence encodes CASSLGLAGANTGELFF.

The chain carries TRBV24-1 and TRBJ2-5; D gene unclear. The CDR3 sequence is 15 residues long. Germline V gene lookup returns CDR1 KGHDR and CDR2 SFDVKD. V lost 6 bases and J 4 bases, leaving 17 bases between the germline ends. CDR3 sequence (DNA): TGTGCCACCAGTACCACGAAAGGCCCGGGAGAGACCCAGTACTTC. Encoded protein: CATSTTKGPGETQYF.

V is TRBV5-5 and J is TRBJ1-1; a possible D gene is TRBD1 (5 bases). The germline gives CDR1 SGHKS, CDR2 YYEKEE (reference sequence). CDR3 length: 16 amino acids. V was clipped by 4 bases and J by 3 bases, with 19 bases between them. CDR3 loop: CASSHSGIGSDTEAFF. In nucleotides, the CDR3 is TGTGCCAGCAGCCATTCAGGGATTGGGTCGGACACTGAAGCTTTCTTT.

This clone was seen more than once but under ten times. This chain links TRBV7-8 with TRBJ2-6; 9 nucleotides line up with TRBD1. V was pared by 5 bases and J by 4 bases, with 12 bases of the junction left unmatched. Germline lookup yields CDR1 SGHVS and CDR2 FQNEAQ. The length of the CDR3 is 18 residues. CDR3 DNA sequence: TGTGCCAGCAGCCCCCTTCCGGGACAGGGATCCGGGGCCAACGTCCTGACTTTC. It translates to CASSPLPGQGSGANVLTF.

The rearrangement uses TRBV4-1 and TRBJ2-1; the match to TRBD2 covers 8 bases. Germline V gene data show CDR1 as MGHRA and CDR2 as YSYEKL. There are 17 residues in the CDR3. Unmatched junction bases numbered 7, after V lost 2 bases and J lost 1 base. The CDR3 coding sequence is TGCGCCAGCAGCCAACTAGCCGGGAGGGCTTCCTACAATGAGCAGTTCTTC. Translation: CASSQLAGRASYNEQFF.

The chain has TRBV12-3 or TRBV12-4 and TRBJ2-1; D is uncertain. This CDR3 contains 13 residues. Trimming took off 2 bases at V and 6 bases at J, with 8 bases between the two ends. The CDR3 reads CASSLWSLNEQFF. CDR3 nucleotides: TGTGCCAGCAGTTTATGGAGCCTCAATGAGCAGTTCTTC.

The chain is built from TRBV5-8 and TRBJ1-2; D gene unclear. The CDR3 is made up of 13 amino acids. The germline V gene encodes CDR1 SGHTS and CDR2 YDEGEE. The V gene lost 5 bases and the J gene lost 2 bases, with 10 bases spanning the gap. The CDR3 DNA follows: TGTGCCAGCAGGTCTGGAGAGAACTATGGCTACACCTTC. Amino acids: CASRSGENYGYTF.

V is TRBV13 and J is TRBJ1-2, with D perhaps TRBD1 (5 bases). This CDR3 region has 15 residues. V was cut by 4 bases and J by 4 bases, with 16 bases left in between. Looked up from germline, CDR1 is PRHDT and CDR2 is FYEKMQ (reference sequence). CDR3: CASSSGTGSLYGYTF. The CDR3 nucleotides are TGTGCCAGCAGCTCGGGGACTGGATCCCTCTATGGCTACACCTTC.

The rearrangement links TRBV7-2 to TRBJ2-7; possibly TRBD2 for D (5 bases). This CDR3 spans 15 amino acids. V dropped 5 bases and J dropped 3 bases, with 17 bases sitting between them. CDR1 SGHTA and CDR2 FQGNSA come from the germline V gene. The DNA for the CDR3 is TGTGCCAGCAGCCTAAGGGAGCCCGAACACTACGAGCAGTACTTC. Protein: CASSLREPEHYEQYF.

V is TRBV7-8 and J is TRBJ2-1; the D gene is possibly TRBD2 (5 bases). Germline CDR1 SGHVS, CDR2 FQNEAQ. V was trimmed by 2 bases and J by 9 bases, leaving 8 bases between them. The CDR3 has 12 residues. CDR3 nucleotide sequence: TGTGCCAGCAGCTTACCCCGGGGTGAGCAGTTCTTC. It translates to CASSLPRGEQFF.